This TCR beta chain stems from a study of blood T cell repertoires in COVID-19. The CDR3 totals 13 residues. The germline gives CDR1 SGHRS, CDR2 YFSETQ. V lost 4 bases and J lost 2; bases outside the gene matches: 2. Data came from immunoSEQ multiplex PCR; TCRdb stores just in-frame clones and leaves some out. This table has 130,000 or so clones, almost 70% appearing once. The sequence was collected from a woman in her sixties or seventies with acute or convalescent COVID-19. The genes are TRBV5-1 and TRBJ1-1; TRBD1 agrees at 7 bases. Sequencing was carried out using peripheral blood. The CDR3 loop reads CASSRQGNTEAFF. The DNA for the CDR3 is TGCGCCAGCAGCCGACAGGGTAACACTGAAGCTTTCTTT. Filled out from reference TRBV5-1 and TRBJ1-1, the complete variable domain reads KAGVTQTPRYLIKTRGQQVTLSCSPISGHRSVSWYQQTPGQGLQFLFEYFSETQRNKGNFPGRFSGRQFSNSRSEMNVSTLELGDSALYLCASSRQGNTEAFFGQGTRLTVV.